The clone carrying this TCR beta chain was recorded a few times. The antigen is undetermined. Stated time point: patch test 1, 2 weeks after DPC sensitization. The treatment denotes: therapeutic diphenylcyclopropenone sensitization with weekly scalp DPC. The study enrolled 18 to 70-year-old alopecia patients suitable for DPC. This CDR3 region has 15 residues. V shed 2 bases and J 2 bases; nucleotides not matched to a gene: 5. The source of the sample is a study of human T cells and chemical hapten exposure. MiXCR, applied by TCRdb to the RACE reads, yields one record per CDR3 protein. The sample consists of around 110,000 distinct CDR3 sequences, 12% of them appearing once. General study findings and limits: Controls had significantly fewer large CDR3 similarity clusters than were formed by expanded TCRs. With regard to DPC sensitization, TCRs above 1 in 1000 frequency did not change.

The sequencing here drew on whole blood, taken in connection with sensitization to the hapten diphenylcyclopropenone (DPC). This clonotype was sampled from a woman between 45 and 60 years old with alopecia areata. Some clones in this sample may be carry-over from other donors' samples. V and J are TRBV23-1 and TRBJ2-7; the match to TRBD1 covers 8 bases. TRBV23-1 is known as an ORF, though its function is uncertain. The CDR3 sequence: CASSQTGQGTYEQYF. CDR3 coding DNA: TGCGCCAGCAGTCAAACCGGACAGGGTACCTACGAGCAGTACTTC.